This T cell receptor beta chain was captured in a study of control samples from healthy donors and cancer patients. Germline CDR1 reads SGHTA; CDR2 reads FQGTGA. The V gene lost 4 bases and the J gene lost 7 bases, with 11 bases spanning the gap. The length of the CDR3 is 13 residues. Profiled with immunoSEQ multiplex PCR; TCRdb holds only in-frame clones, not every one. Among around 49,000 clones, roughly 89% were seen once, and the ten largest hold approximately 1.4%. The sequenced sample consisted of PBMCs. The J gene is TRBJ2-1, the V gene TRBV7-3; D remains unclear. The sequence was obtained from a man aged 40-55 years with colorectal cancer. The CDR3: CASSSLHRNEQFF. CDR3 DNA: TGTGCCAGCAGCTCCTTACACCGGAATGAGCAGTTCTTC.